The clone carrying this T cell receptor beta chain was found a few times. Antigen specificity is unknown. TCRdb re-called the 5' RACE reads through MiXCR, storing one row per CDR3 protein. The sample gives over 250,000 distinct CDR3 sequences, around 5.2% of which show up once; roughly 3% is in the top ten. The data derive from a study of T cells after yellow fever vaccination. Whole-study findings and limits: Overall, a small share of clonotypes was seen in both CD4 and CD8 compartments. FACS-sorted repertoires might harbor abundant contaminating clonotypes from the bulk population.

The CDR3 is made up of 17 amino acids. V dropped 2 bases and J dropped 0; count of bases not matched to a gene: 4. Germline CDR1 reads MDHEN; CDR2 reads SYDVKM. This clonotype originated in a man in his late teens or twenties who received the YFV17D yellow fever vaccine. The sequencing here drew on CD4+ T cells sorted from PBMCs, taken on the day of the yellow fever booster vaccination. The V and J genes are TRBV28 and TRBJ2-3; 11 bases match TRBD2. The CDR3 spells CASSLLASGGSTDTQYF. In nucleotides, the CDR3 is TGTGCCAGCAGTTTACTAGCTAGCGGGGGGAGCACAGATACGCAGTATTTT.